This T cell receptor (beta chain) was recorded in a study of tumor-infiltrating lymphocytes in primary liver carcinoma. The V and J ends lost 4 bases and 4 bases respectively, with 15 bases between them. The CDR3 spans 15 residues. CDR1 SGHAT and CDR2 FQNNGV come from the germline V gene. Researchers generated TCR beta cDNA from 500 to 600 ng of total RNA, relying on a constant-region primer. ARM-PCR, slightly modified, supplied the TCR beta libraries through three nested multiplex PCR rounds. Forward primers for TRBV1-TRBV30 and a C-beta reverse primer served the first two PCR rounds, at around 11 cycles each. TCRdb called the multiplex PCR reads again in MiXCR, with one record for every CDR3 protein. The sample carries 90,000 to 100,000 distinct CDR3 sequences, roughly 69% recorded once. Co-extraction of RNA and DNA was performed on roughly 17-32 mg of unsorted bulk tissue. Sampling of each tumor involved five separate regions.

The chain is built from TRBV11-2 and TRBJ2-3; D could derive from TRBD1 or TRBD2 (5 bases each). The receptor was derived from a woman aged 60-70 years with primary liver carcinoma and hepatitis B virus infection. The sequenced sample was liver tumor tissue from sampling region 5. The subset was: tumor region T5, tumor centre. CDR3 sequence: CASSSGLTGPDTQYF. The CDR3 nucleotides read TGTGCCAGCAGCTCGGGGCTAACAGGACCAGATACGCAGTATTTT. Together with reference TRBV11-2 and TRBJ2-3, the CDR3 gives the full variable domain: EAGVAQSPRYKIIEKRQSVAFWCNPISGHATLYWYQQILGQGPKLLIQFQNNGVVDDSQLPKDRFSAERLKGVDSTLKIQPAKLEDSAVYLCASSSGLTGPDTQYFGPGTRLTVL.